These T cell receptor beta chains were read from a single sample in a study of beta chain features in type 1 diabetes. Profiled with immunoSEQ multiplex PCR; TCRdb holds only in-frame clones, not every one. The sample has 130,000 to 150,000 clones; more than 9% are singletons. Sequences were obtained from naive CD4+ T cells from blood. The receptors were gathered from a man in his late teens or twenties in good health. Each CDR3 is given with its conserved first and last residue. Each record gives: D gene, V gene, CDR3 protein. The D gene is left open where the match is weak.

NA | TRBV9 | CASSVVGDKQETQYF
NA | TRBV7-2 | CASSLVGADNSPLHF
TRBD1 | TRBV2 | CASRPDRFNEKLFF
TRBD1 | TRBV29-1 | CSVLQGASNQPQHF
TRBD2 | TRBV9 | CASSAGLAGGPSTDTQYF
TRBD1 | TRBV6-5 | CASSADRGTYEQYF
NA | TRBV19 | CASTNPGGYGGYTF
NA | TRBV29-1 | CSAAMRRENTEAFF
TRBD1 | TRBV7-9 | CASSSRTGVANYGYTF
TRBD1 | TRBV18 | CASSPRTGDYEQYF
NA | TRBV18 | CASSPDSSGQPQHF
NA | TRBV7-9 | CASRRGVGGENTEAFF
NA | TRBV21-1 | CASSKRTGPHQETQYF
TRBD1 | TRBV29-1 | CSVVGQGEEQYF
TRBD2 | TRBV25-1 | CASSDPAGGRETQYF
NA | TRBV4-3 | CASSQDLSGNIQYF
TRBD1 | TRBV9 | CASSALGTGVNEQFF
NA | TRBV6-5 | CASSPKLHSPLHF
TRBD1 | TRBV7-2 | CASSLYGTADNSPLHF
NA | TRBV5-1 | CASSLDRASYEQYF
NA | TRBV19 | CASQRQGGETQYF
NA | TRBV19 | CASSSGETQYF
TRBD1 | TRBV6-5 | CASQGIQGLGETQYF
NA | TRBV14 | CASSQDGGPQHF
NA | TRBV7-2 | CASSFLNSGTEAFF
NA | TRBV28 | CASSLPLGSTEQYF
TRBD1 | TRBV10-3 | CAIRSGQGNYGYTF
NA | TRBV18 | CASSPPSTGELFF
NA | TRBV2 | CASCPDSTVPEAFF
NA | TRBV5-1 | CASSFGGAADTQYF
TRBD2 | TRBV7-8 | CASSLGGTSGVFEETQYF
NA | TRBV6-5 | CASSYSKAGDRYEQYF
NA | TRBV11-3 | CASSPTPASAIAGELFF
NA | TRBV7-8 | CASSFGGTDSYEQYF
TRBD1 | TRBV10-3 | CAISEGGQLYEQYF
NA | TRBV21-1 | CASSKGGDRVDEQFF
NA | TRBV5-6 | CASSRVSADNTIYF
TRBD1 | TRBV10-2 | CASRDRDQPQHF
NA | TRBV4-3 | CASSQDLPGYTGELFF
NA | TRBV5-1 | CASSLNQGYEQYF
NA | TRBV2 | CASTRTELTEAFF
TRBD1 | TRBV15 | CATSREGQGASQPQHF
NA | TRBV5-1 | CASSLAEQYFPYEQYF
NA | TRBV28 | CASSPGSDNEQFF
NA | TRBV6-1 | CASSDLRGEKLFF
NA | TRBV5-1 | CASSLGRENTEAFF
NA | TRBV5-1 | CASSVTGYTEAFF
NA | TRBV7-2 | CASSLIQGNEQYF
NA | TRBV7-2 | CASSLLGGMNTEAFF
NA | TRBV7-2 | CASSLELGLLREQFF
TRBD1 | TRBV29-1 | CSVQDREETQYF
TRBD2 | TRBV5-4 | CASSWGVGRGDYEQYF